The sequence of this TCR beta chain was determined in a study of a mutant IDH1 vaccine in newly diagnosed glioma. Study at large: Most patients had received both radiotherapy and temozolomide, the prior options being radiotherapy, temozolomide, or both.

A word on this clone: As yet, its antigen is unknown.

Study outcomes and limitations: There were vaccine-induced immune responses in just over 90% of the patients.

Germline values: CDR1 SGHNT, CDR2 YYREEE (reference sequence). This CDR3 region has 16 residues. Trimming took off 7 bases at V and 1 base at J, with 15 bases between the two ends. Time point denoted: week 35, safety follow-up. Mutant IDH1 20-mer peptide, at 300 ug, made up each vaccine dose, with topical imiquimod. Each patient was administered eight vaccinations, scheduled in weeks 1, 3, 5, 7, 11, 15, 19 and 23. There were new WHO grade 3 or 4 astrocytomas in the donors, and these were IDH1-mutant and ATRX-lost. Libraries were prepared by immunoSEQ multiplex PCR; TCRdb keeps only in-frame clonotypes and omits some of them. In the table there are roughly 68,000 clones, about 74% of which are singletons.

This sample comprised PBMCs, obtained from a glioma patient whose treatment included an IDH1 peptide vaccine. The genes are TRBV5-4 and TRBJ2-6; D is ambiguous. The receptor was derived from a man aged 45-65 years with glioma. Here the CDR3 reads CASYVGQLSGANVLTF. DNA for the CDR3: TGTGCCAGCTACGTTGGCCAGCTTTCTGGGGCCAACGTCCTGACTTTC.